The next 22 T cell receptor beta chains were all read from a single sample in a study of glioma-infiltrating T cells. Using RNA template, CDR3s of TCR alpha and beta were amplified with iRepertoire arm-PCR. TCRdb used MiXCR to reprocess the multiplex PCR reads, holding one entry per CDR3 protein. Among around 150,000 distinct CDR3 sequences listed, roughly two fifths were seen once. Sequenced input: glioma tissue, nonneoplastic brain tissue, or PBMCs (not recorded which). The source of these receptors is a human donor with low-grade glioma or glioblastoma, undergoing nonglioma brain surgery, or in good health (not recorded which).

This clonotype was observed a single time. The V call is TRBV6-5, the J call TRBJ2-7, with a possible D match to TRBD2 (6 bases). Germline V gene data show CDR1 as MNHEY and CDR2 as SVGAGI. The CDR3 has 12 residues. The V end was cut by 11 bases, the J end by 1 base, with 12 bases between. The CDR3, as DNA: TGTGCCGCCACGGGACTTTCCTACGAGCAGTACTTC. The encoded protein is CAATGLSYEQYF.

A few counts support this clonotype. The CDR3 loop is CASRVTASGSNEQYF. CDR3 coding DNA: TGTGCCAGCAGAGTTACAGCTAGCGGGAGCAACGAGCAGTACTTC. This chain joins TRBV28 and TRBJ2-7; TRBD2 matches at 10 bases. Germline V gene sequence: CDR1 MDHEN, CDR2 SYDVKM. This CDR3 is built from 15 residues. Losses at the gene ends were 6 bases for V and 5 bases for J; bases not matched to a gene: 10.

The count of this clonotype is one. This may arise from a read error, as a much more abundant clone is one base away. The chain joins TRBV20-1 to TRBJ2-1; 7 bases map to TRBD2. Trimming removed 8 bases from V and 6 bases from J; junction bases left unmatched: 13. The length of the CDR3 is 14 residues. Germline loops: CDR1 DFQATT, CDR2 SNEGSKA (reference sequence). The CDR3 DNA follows: TGCAGTACCCACATGGGGGGGTGGGGCAATGAGCAGTTCTTC. Residues: CSTHMGGWGNEQFF.

There are a few counts of this clonotype. This chain connects TRBV10-2 to TRBJ2-1; either TRBD1 or TRBD2 may fit D (5 bases each). The germline V gene has CDR1 WSHSY and CDR2 SAAADI. V was clipped by 7 bases and J by 6 bases, with 13 bases between them. The CDR3 has 13 residues. The CDR3 DNA follows: TGCGCCAGCACCAGGGACCCATCCAATGAGCAGTTCTTC. Translation: CASTRDPSNEQFF.

This clonotype came up a few times. The chain uses TRBV29-1 and TRBJ2-3; no definite D call. The V end lost 3 bases, the J end lost 4 bases, and 11 bases lay between the germline ends. The CDR3 loop spans 13 amino acids. Germline V lookup: CDR1 SQVTM, CDR2 ANQGSEA. CDR3 in amino acids: CSVEVLGSDTQYF. CDR3 coding DNA: TGCAGCGTTGAGGTCTTGGGCTCAGATACGCAGTATTTT.

This rearrangement joins TRBV2 to TRBJ2-7, with D perhaps TRBD2 (5 bases). V was pared by 6 bases and J by 7 bases, with 7 bases between. Germline-derived CDR1 and CDR2 are SNHLY and FYNNEI. The CDR3 has 10 residues. As DNA, the CDR3 is TGTGCCAGCAGGACTAAAGAGCAGTACTTC. Amino acids: CASRTKEQYF.

The chain uses TRBV6-1 and TRBJ1-2; D is possibly TRBD1 (6 bases). Trimming removed 5 bases from V and 6 bases from J, with 10 bases in between. The CDR3 is made up of 12 amino acids. Germline V gene data show CDR1 as MNHNS and CDR2 as SASEGT. CDR3 coding DNA: TGTGCCAGCAGTAACAGGGTTGATGGCTACACCTTC. This codes for CASSNRVDGYTF.

J is TRBJ2-1 and V is TRBV4-2; D is uncertain. CDR1 is LGHNA and CDR2 is YNFKEQ in the germline V gene. V lost 1 base, J lost 8 bases, and 6 bases lay in between. The CDR3 runs 12 residues. Here the CDR3 reads CASSQAVDEQFF. DNA of the CDR3: TGTGCCAGCAGCCAAGCCGTGGATGAGCAGTTCTTC.

This clonotype was counted a few times. V gene TRBV15 combines with J gene TRBJ1-6; D unresolved. Germline values: CDR1 LNHNV, CDR2 YYDKDF (reference sequence). V was trimmed by 1 base and J by 7 bases, leaving 5 bases between them. The CDR3 is made up of 13 amino acids. CDR3 sequence: CATSRVKNSPLHF. The CDR3 DNA reads TGTGCCACCAGCAGAGTGAAGAATTCACCCCTCCACTTT.

The rearrangement uses TRBV27 and TRBJ2-1; 9 bases fit TRBD2. The CDR3 totals 14 residues. Unmatched junction bases numbered 4, after V lost 3 bases and J lost 7 bases. Germline CDR1 MNHEY, CDR2 SMNVEV (reference sequence). The CDR3 coding sequence is TGTGCCAGCAGTTTGGGCGGGGGGGCGAATGAGCAGTTCTTC. As protein: CASSLGGGANEQFF.

V is TRBV7-2 and J is TRBJ1-1, with a possible D match to TRBD1 (6 bases). The CDR3 consists of 14 residues. V lost 5 bases to trimming and J lost 2 bases, with 12 bases between them. Germline assignment: CDR1 SGHTA and CDR2 FQGNSA. CDR3 sequence: CASSHREPNTEAFF. The CDR3 DNA reads TGTGCCAGCAGCCACAGGGAACCAAACACTGAAGCTTTCTTT.

V gene TRBV6-6 combines with J gene TRBJ2-7, with a possible D match to TRBD1 (6 bases). V was trimmed by 0 bases and J by 5 bases, leaving 11 bases between them. Germline loops: CDR1 MNHNY, CDR2 SVGAGI (reference sequence). This CDR3 region has 14 residues. Here the CDR3 DNA reads TGTGCCAGCAGTTACTCTTCAGGGGACAACGAGCAGTACTTC. Translating it yields CASSYSSGDNEQYF.

The rearrangement joins TRBV4-2 to TRBJ1-1, with D maybe TRBD1 (5 bases). There are 17 residues in the CDR3. Deletions cut 1 base from V and 1 base from J, with 16 bases between. The germline CDR1 and CDR2 sequences are LGHNA and YNFKEQ. The CDR3 loop is CASSQVYQGAGNTEAFF. As DNA, the CDR3 is TGTGCCAGCAGCCAAGTATATCAGGGCGCTGGGAACACTGAAGCTTTCTTT.

This clonotype was observed a handful of times. The chain employs TRBV6-1 and TRBJ1-1, with TRBD1 matching over 8 bases. CDR3 size: 14 residues. V shed 6 bases, J shed 4 bases, and the junction held 7 bases outside the gene matches. The V gene's germline CDR1 is MNHNS and CDR2 SASEGT. The CDR3 loop is CASRLHRGGTEAFF. In DNA form, the CDR3 reads TGTGCCAGCAGGCTCCACAGGGGGGGCACTGAAGCTTTCTTT.

The rearrangement joins TRBV4-1 to TRBJ2-1; D might be TRBD1 (6 bases). This CDR3 has 16 residues. Germline CDR1 and CDR2: MGHRA and YSYEKL. Trimming stripped 3 bases from V and 5 bases from J, with 17 bases between. The CDR3 region has the DNA TGCGCCAGCAGCCAGGAGACAGGTTTTCCCGACAATGAGCAGTTCTTC. Translating it yields CASSQETGFPDNEQFF.

The V call is TRBV28, the J call TRBJ2-3; D not resolved. In germline, CDR1 is MDHEN, CDR2 SYDVKM. Trimming shortened V by 7 bases and J by 5 bases, and 10 bases separated the two germline ends. The CDR3 covers 12 residues. The CDR3 DNA reads as TGTGCCAGCACGTGGCCCGGAGATACGCAGTATTTT. The encoded protein is CASTWPGDTQYF. The whole variable domain, remainder taken from reference TRBV28 and TRBJ2-3, is DVKVTQSSRYLVKRTGEKVFLECVQDMDHENMFWYRQDPGLGLRLIYFSYDVKMKEKGDIPEGYSVSREKKERFSLILESASTNQTSMYLCASTWPGDTQYFGPGTRLTVL.

The rearrangement joins TRBV28 to TRBJ2-3, with D perhaps TRBD2 (6 bases). CDR3 length: 13 residues. Germline V gene lookup returns CDR1 MDHEN and CDR2 SYDVKM. V lost 4 bases, J lost 5 bases, and 10 bases lay in between. The CDR3 DNA is TGTGCCAGCAGTTCCGGGGGAGGAGATACGCAGTATTTT. This gives the protein CASSSGGGDTQYF.

This clonotype came up a few times. This chain links TRBV6-2 or TRBV6-3 with TRBJ2-2; D tentatively fits TRBD1 or TRBD2 (5 bases each). CDR1 is MNHEY and CDR2 is SVGEGT in the germline V gene. With 2 bases removed from V and 0 bases from J, the gap between germline ends came to 10 bases. This CDR3 has 16 residues. The CDR3 region is CASSYGGLSNTGELFF. In DNA, the CDR3 is TGTGCCAGCAGTTACGGGGGTTTGTCGAACACCGGGGAGCTGTTTTTT.

This chain joins TRBV20-1 and TRBJ2-6; D gene uncertain. With 3 bases removed from V and 0 bases from J, the gap between germline ends came to 9 bases. The CDR3 loop spans 15 amino acids. Germline CDR1 reads DFQATT; CDR2 reads SNEGSKA (reference sequence). As DNA, the CDR3 is TGCAGTGCTAGTAAAGGCATCTCTGGGGCCAACGTCCTGACTTTC. The encoded protein is CSASKGISGANVLTF.

Turning to this clonotype: Given a much more abundant clone one base away, this may be a read error. The gene calls are TRBV6-2 or TRBV6-3 and TRBJ1-1; no definite D call. This CDR3 is built from 13 residues. Trimming stripped 5 bases from V and 0 bases from J, with 7 bases between. The V gene's germline CDR1 is MNHEY and CDR2 SVGEGT. The CDR3 sequence is CASSPPVNTEAFF. The CDR3, as DNA: TGTGCCAGCAGTCCGCCGGTGAACACTGAAGCTTTCTTT.

V is TRBV7-9 and J is TRBJ2-1; 8 nucleotides align to TRBD1. V shed 1 base, J shed 8 bases, and the junction held 4 bases outside the gene matches. The germline V gene encodes CDR1 SEHNR and CDR2 FQNEAQ (reference sequence). This CDR3 contains 14 residues. CDR3 sequence reads: CASSLVQGVDEQFF. CDR3 DNA sequence: TGTGCCAGCAGCTTAGTACAGGGGGTAGATGAGCAGTTCTTC.

The count of this clonotype is one. The V gene is TRBV9, the J gene TRBJ1-1; no clear D gene. Germline-derived CDR1 and CDR2 are SGDLS and YYNGEE. This CDR3 contains 12 residues. The V end lost 0 bases, the J end lost 6 bases, and 6 bases lay between the germline ends. CDR3 region: CASSVGGAEAFF. In DNA, the CDR3 is TGTGCCAGCAGCGTAGGGGGAGCTGAAGCTTTCTTT.